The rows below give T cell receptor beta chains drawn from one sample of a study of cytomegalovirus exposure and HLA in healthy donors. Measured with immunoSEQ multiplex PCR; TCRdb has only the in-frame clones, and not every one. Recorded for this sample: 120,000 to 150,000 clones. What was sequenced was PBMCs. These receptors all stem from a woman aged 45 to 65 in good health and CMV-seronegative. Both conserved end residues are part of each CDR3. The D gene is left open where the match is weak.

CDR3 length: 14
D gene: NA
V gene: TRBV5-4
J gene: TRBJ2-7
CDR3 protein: CASSLPQGLREQYF
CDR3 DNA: TGTGCCAGCAGCTTGCCCCAGGGGCTGAGAGAGCAGTACTTC

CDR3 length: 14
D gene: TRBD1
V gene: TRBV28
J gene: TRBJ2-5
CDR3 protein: CASSSHDREETQYF
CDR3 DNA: TGTGCCAGCAGTTCTCACGACAGGGAAGAGACCCAGTACTTC

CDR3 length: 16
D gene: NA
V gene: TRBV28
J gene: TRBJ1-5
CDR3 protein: CASSSLRRGGGQPQHF
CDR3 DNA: TGTGCCAGCAGTTCCCTCCGCAGGGGCGGAGGTCAGCCCCAGCATTTT

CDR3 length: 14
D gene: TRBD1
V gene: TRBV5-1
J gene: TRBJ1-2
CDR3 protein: CASSLGQGYTGYTF
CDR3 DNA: TGCGCCAGCAGCTTAGGACAGGGATACACTGGCTACACCTTC

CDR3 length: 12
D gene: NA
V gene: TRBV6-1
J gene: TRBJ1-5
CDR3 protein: CASYLPGQPQHF
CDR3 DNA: TGTGCCAGCTATCTCCCGGGTCAGCCCCAGCATTTT

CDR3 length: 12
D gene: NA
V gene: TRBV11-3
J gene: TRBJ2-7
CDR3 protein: CASSLGTSEQYF
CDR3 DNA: TGTGCCAGCAGCTTAGGGACATCCGAGCAGTACTTC

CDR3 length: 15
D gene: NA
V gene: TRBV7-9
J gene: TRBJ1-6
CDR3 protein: CASSRVGGGGSPLHF
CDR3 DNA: TGTGCCAGCAGCAGAGTGGGAGGGGGGGGTTCACCCCTCCACTTT

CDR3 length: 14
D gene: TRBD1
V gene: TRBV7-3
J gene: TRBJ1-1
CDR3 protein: CASSVGQANTEAFF
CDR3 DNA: TGTGCCAGCAGCGTGGGACAGGCGAACACTGAAGCTTTCTTT

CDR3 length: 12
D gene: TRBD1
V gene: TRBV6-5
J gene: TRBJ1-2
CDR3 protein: CASRLGQGSYTF
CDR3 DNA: TGTGCCAGCAGATTGGGACAGGGCAGCTACACCTTC

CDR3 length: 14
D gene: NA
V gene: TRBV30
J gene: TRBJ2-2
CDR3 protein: CAWGVRRGTGELFF
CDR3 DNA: TGTGCCTGGGGGGTCAGGCGGGGCACCGGGGAGCTGTTTTTT

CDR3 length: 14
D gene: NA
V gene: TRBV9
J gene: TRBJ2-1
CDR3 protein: CASSVRGGADEQFF
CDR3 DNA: TGTGCCAGCAGCGTGAGAGGGGGGGCCGATGAGCAGTTCTTC

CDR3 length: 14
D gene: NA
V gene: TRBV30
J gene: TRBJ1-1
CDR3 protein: CAWSRSRGNTEAFF
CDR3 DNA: TGTGCCTGGAGTAGATCCAGGGGTAACACTGAAGCTTTCTTT

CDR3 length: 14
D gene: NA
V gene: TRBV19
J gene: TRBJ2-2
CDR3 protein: CASTITKGTGELFF
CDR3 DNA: TGTGCCAGTACGATAACCAAGGGGACCGGGGAGCTGTTTTTT

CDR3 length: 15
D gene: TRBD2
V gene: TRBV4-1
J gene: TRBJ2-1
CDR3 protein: CASSLRGEGYNEQFF
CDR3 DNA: TGCGCCAGCAGCCTACGGGGGGAAGGCTACAATGAGCAGTTCTTC

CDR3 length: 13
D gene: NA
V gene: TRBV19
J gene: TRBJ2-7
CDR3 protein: CASSRRKGYEQYF
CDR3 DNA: TGTGCCAGTAGTAGGAGAAAAGGCTACGAGCAGTACTTC

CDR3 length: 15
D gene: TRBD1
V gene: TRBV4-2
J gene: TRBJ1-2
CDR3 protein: CASSQQTGGSYGYTF
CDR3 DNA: TGTGCCAGCAGCCAACAAACAGGGGGGAGCTATGGCTACACCTTC

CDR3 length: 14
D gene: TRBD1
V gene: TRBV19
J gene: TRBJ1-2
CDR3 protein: CASSEGQLNYGYTF
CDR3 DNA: TGTGCCAGTAGTGAGGGACAGCTTAACTATGGCTACACCTTC

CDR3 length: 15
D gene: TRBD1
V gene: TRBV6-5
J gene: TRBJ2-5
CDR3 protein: CASTLSGQGEKTQYF
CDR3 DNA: TGTGCCAGCACCCTAAGTGGACAGGGGGAGAAGACCCAGTACTTC

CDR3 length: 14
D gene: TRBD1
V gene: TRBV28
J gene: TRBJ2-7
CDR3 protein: CASSPRDSSYEQYF
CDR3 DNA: TGTGCCAGCAGTCCCCGGGACAGCTCCTACGAGCAGTACTTC

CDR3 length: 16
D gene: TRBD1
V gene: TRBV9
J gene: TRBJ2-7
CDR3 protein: CASSPRSDGTGDEQYF
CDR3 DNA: TGTGCCAGCAGCCCCCGCTCAGACGGGACAGGGGACGAGCAGTACTTC

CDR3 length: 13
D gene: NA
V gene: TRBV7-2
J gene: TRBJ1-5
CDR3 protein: CASCYRDDQPQHF
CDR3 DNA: TGTGCCAGCTGTTACAGGGATGATCAGCCCCAGCATTTT

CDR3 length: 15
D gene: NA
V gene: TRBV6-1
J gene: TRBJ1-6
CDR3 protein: CASILGEGPPPPLHF
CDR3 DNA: NA

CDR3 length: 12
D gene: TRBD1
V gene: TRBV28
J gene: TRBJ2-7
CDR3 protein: CATGTGGFEQYF
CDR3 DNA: TGTGCCACCGGGACAGGGGGTTTCGAGCAGTACTTC

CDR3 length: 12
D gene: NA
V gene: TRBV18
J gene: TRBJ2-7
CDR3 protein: CASSPRGTEQYF
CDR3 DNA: TGTGCCAGCTCACCCCGCGGAACCGAGCAGTACTTC

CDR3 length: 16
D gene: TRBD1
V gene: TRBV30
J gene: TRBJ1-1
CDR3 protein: CAWSRPVGQENTEAFF
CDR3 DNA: TGTGCCTGGAGCCGACCCGTCGGACAGGAGAACACTGAAGCTTTCTTT

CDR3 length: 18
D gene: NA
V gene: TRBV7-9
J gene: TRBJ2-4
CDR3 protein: CASSLGDRGREAKNIQYF
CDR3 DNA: TGTGCCAGCAGCTTAGGGGATCGGGGAAGGGAAGCCAAAAACATTCAGTACTTC

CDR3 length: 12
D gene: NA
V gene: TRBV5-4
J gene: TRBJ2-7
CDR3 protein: CASSPTGYEQYF
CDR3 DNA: TGTGCCAGCAGCCCTACCGGCTACGAGCAGTACTTC

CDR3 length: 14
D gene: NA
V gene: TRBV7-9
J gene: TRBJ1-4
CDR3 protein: CASRRSPGEGYLFF
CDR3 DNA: TGTGCCAGCAGGCGAAGTCCAGGGGAGGGGTATCTGTTTTTT

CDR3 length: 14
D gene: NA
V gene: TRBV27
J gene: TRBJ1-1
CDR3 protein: CASSYLGEGSEAFF
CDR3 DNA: TGTGCCAGCAGTTACCTCGGGGAGGGCTCTGAAGCTTTCTTT